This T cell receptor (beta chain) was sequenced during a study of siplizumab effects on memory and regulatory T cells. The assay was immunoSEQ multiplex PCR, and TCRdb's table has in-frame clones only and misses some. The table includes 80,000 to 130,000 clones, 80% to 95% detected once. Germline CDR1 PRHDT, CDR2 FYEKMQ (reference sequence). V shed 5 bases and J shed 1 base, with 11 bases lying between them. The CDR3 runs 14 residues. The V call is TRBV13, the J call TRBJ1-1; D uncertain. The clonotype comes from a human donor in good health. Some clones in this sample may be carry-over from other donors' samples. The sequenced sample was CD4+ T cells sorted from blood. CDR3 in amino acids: CASSRGTRNTEAFF. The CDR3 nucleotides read TGTGCCAGCAGCCGGGGTACGCGGAACACTGAAGCTTTCTTT.